The 15 T cell receptor beta chains in this list originate from one sample, sequenced in a study of blood T cell repertoires in COVID-19. Clones were sequenced by immunoSEQ multiplex PCR, and TCRdb holds only the in-frame ones, with some missing. The sample shows 150,000 to 200,000 clones, around 80% of them seen only once. Sequencing was carried out using PBMCs or T cells enriched from blood (not recorded which). These receptors were taken from a man aged 50-60 years who had recovered from COVID-19.

The genes are TRBV24-1 and TRBJ2-3; a possible D gene is TRBD1 (7 bases). V was cut by 6 bases and J by 3 bases, with 9 bases left in between. Germline V gene sequence: CDR1 KGHDR, CDR2 SFDVKD. The CDR3 totals 13 residues. Here the CDR3 reads CATSPGGTDTQYF. In DNA, the CDR3 is TGTGCCACCAGTCCAGGGGGGACAGATACGCAGTATTTT.

The table lists this clone with a count of one. The rearrangement joins TRBV28 to TRBJ1-5; D remains ambiguous. V lost 7 bases, J lost 3 bases, and 7 bases lay in between. This CDR3 has 12 amino acids. CDR1 is MDHEN and CDR2 is SYDVKM in the germline V gene. DNA for the CDR3: TGTGCCAGCAATGGCATCAATCAGCCCCAGCATTTT. Translation: CASNGINQPQHF.

The chain combines TRBV19 with TRBJ2-7; 10 nucleotides match TRBD2. V lost 5 bases, J lost 2 bases, and 6 bases stayed unmatched. Germline CDR1 LNHDA, CDR2 SQIVND (reference sequence). There are 15 residues in the CDR3. Here the CDR3 reads CASSRSGGPTYEQYF. CDR3 coding DNA: TGTGCCAGTAGTCGTAGCGGGGGGCCCACCTACGAGCAGTACTTC. The variable domain in full, completed from reference TRBV19 and TRBJ2-7, reads DGGITQSPKYLFRKEGQNVTLSCEQNLNHDAMYWYRQDPGQGLRLIYYSQIVNDFQKGDIAEGYSVSREKKESFPLTVTSAQKNPTAFYLCASSRSGGPTYEQYFGPGTRLTVT.

The rearrangement joins TRBV5-4 to TRBJ1-6; 7 nucleotides match TRBD1. Germline loops: CDR1 SGHNT, CDR2 YYREEE (reference sequence). The trim removed 2 bases at V and 7 bases at J, leaving 6 bases unmatched. The CDR3 loop spans 15 amino acids. DNA for the CDR3: TGTGCCAGCAGCTTCCTGACAGGGTCGAATTCACCCCTCCACTTT. Amino acids: CASSFLTGSNSPLHF.

The chain links TRBV28 to TRBJ1-1; the D gene is possibly TRBD1 (5 bases). Germline loops: CDR1 MDHEN, CDR2 SYDVKM. V gave up 6 bases and J gave up 2 bases, with 16 bases separating them. The CDR3 length is 15 residues. The CDR3 coding sequence is TGTGCCAGCAGCCTACCACAGGCGGCAAACACTGAAGCTTTCTTT. Its protein product is CASSLPQAANTEAFF. Looking up the rest from reference TRBV28 and TRBJ1-1 gives the full variable domain: DVKVTQSSRYLVKRTGEKVFLECVQDMDHENMFWYRQDPGLGLRLIYFSYDVKMKEKGDIPEGYSVSREKKERFSLILESASTNQTSMYLCASSLPQAANTEAFFGQGTRLTVV.

The V gene is TRBV11-2, the J gene TRBJ2-3; 13 bases line up with TRBD2. Germline-derived CDR1 and CDR2 are SGHAT and FQNNGV. The junction had 2 bases not matched to a gene; V was cut back by 4 bases and J by 4 bases. The length of the CDR3 is 15 residues. This CDR3 reads CASSYGLAGADTQYF. CDR3 bases: TGTGCCAGCAGCTATGGACTAGCGGGAGCAGATACGCAGTATTTT.

This clone was detected once. This chain uses TRBV7-8 with TRBJ1-4; TRBD1 is a possible D gene (5 bases). Trimming left V 1 base short and J 4 bases short, with 7 bases between. The germline V gene encodes CDR1 SGHVS and CDR2 FQNEAQ. This CDR3 has 14 amino acids. This CDR3 is CASSLEQVNEKLFF. CDR3 DNA sequence: TGTGCCAGCAGCTTAGAACAGGTTAATGAAAAACTGTTTTTT.

The rearrangement links TRBV27 to TRBJ2-4, with 9 bases lining up with TRBD1. The CDR3 loop spans 14 amino acids. J lost 8 bases, V lost 4 bases, and 6 bases had no gene match. Germline-derived CDR1 and CDR2 are MNHEY and SMNVEV (reference sequence). CDR3 region: CASSSNRGRDIQYF. In DNA form, the CDR3 reads TGTGCCAGCAGTTCTAACAGGGGGCGGGACATTCAGTACTTC.

The rearrangement joins TRBV27 to TRBJ2-3; 7 bases line up with TRBD2. J lost 4 bases, V lost 4 bases, and 11 bases had no gene match. The CDR3 spans 16 residues. The germline gives CDR1 MNHEY, CDR2 SMNVEV (reference sequence). CDR3 coding DNA: TGTGCCAGCAGTTACCAGCTGCGGGGGAGCGCAGATACGCAGTATTTT. As protein: CASSYQLRGSADTQYF.

V is TRBV19 and J is TRBJ2-5, with a possible D match to TRBD2 (5 bases). The germline gives CDR1 LNHDA, CDR2 SQIVND (reference sequence). The CDR3 consists of 13 residues. The V end lost 6 bases, the J end lost 2 bases, and 10 bases lay between the germline ends. CDR3 amino acids: CASSQTTQETQYF. The DNA for the CDR3 is TGTGCCAGTAGCCAGACTACTCAAGAGACCCAGTACTTC.

This chain joins TRBV29-1 and TRBJ2-7, with D possibly TRBD1 on 6 matching bases. V lost 4 bases and J 6 bases, leaving 25 bases between the germline ends. This CDR3 region has 16 residues. Per the germline V gene, CDR1 is SQVTM and CDR2 is ANQGSEA. Here the CDR3 reads CSVGRTAGAVGGEQYF. CDR3 nucleotide sequence: TGCAGCGTTGGGCGGACAGCAGGGGCTGTTGGTGGCGAGCAGTACTTC.

The chain has TRBV25-1 and TRBJ1-6; no clear D gene. In germline, CDR1 is MGHDK, CDR2 SYGVNS. The CDR3 consists of 14 residues. The V end was cut by 5 bases, the J end by 0 bases, with 5 bases between. The CDR3 loop reads CASSLYSYNSPLHF. DNA of the CDR3: TGTGCCAGCAGTTTATACTCCTATAATTCACCCCTCCACTTT.

The gene calls are TRBV10-3 and TRBJ2-5; 13 nucleotides match TRBD2. This CDR3 comprises 16 residues. In germline, CDR1 is ENHRY, CDR2 SYGVKD. The trim removed 10 bases at V and 2 bases at J, leaving 10 bases unmatched. CDR3 nucleotides: TGTGCCAGCAGCCCGACTAGCGGGGGGCCGCAAGAGACCCAGTACTTC. Translation gives CASSPTSGGPQETQYF.

V usage is TRBV6-6 and J usage is TRBJ1-1; the D is unclear. In germline, CDR1 is MNHNY, CDR2 SVGAGI (reference sequence). This CDR3 has 17 amino acids. Between the trimmed V and J ends, which lost 6 bases and 1 base, there was a span of 21 bases. CDR3 sequence reads: CASSRLLGVNGNTEAFF. DNA for the CDR3: TGTGCCAGCAGCCGACTTCTCGGAGTCAATGGGAACACTGAAGCTTTCTTT.

The V gene is TRBV7-8, the J gene TRBJ1-1; the D is unclear. The CDR3 contains 14 residues. V lost 1 base and J lost 4, with 10 bases in between. Germline-derived CDR1 and CDR2 are SGHVS and FQNEAQ. The CDR3 sequence: CASSLVRVGTEAFF. CDR3 sequence (DNA): TGTGCCAGCAGCTTAGTCCGGGTGGGCACTGAAGCTTTCTTT.